This TCR beta chain was recorded in a study of response to subunit inactivated influenza vaccine. Note on this clonotype: The antigen is unknown.

Study-wide results and limits: T cells newly recruited by each seasonal influenza vaccination are few, the authors suggested.

TCRdb called the RT-PCR reads again in MiXCR, with one record for every CDR3 protein. The sample has 800,000 or so distinct CDR3 sequences, around 20% seen once. The germline V gene encodes CDR1 SEHNR and CDR2 FQNEAQ (reference sequence). This CDR3 comprises 15 residues. V was shortened by 6 bases and J by 2 bases, with 16 bases between the two germline ends. The receptor was isolated from a man over 45 who received an inactivated influenza vaccine. Sequenced material: PBMCs from blood, taken 5 to 6 days after vaccination. This chain connects TRBV7-9 to TRBJ2-5; a possible D gene is TRBD1 (5 bases). The CDR3 nucleotides read TGTGCCAGCAGGCTCCCCCCAGGGCAGCAAGAGACCCAGTACTTC. The encoded protein is CASRLPPGQQETQYF. The full variable domain, completed using reference TRBV7-9 and TRBJ2-5, is DTGVSQNPRHKITKRGQNVTFRCDPISEHNRLYWYRQTLGQGPEFLTYFQNEAQLEKSRLLSDRFSAERPKGSFSTLEIQRTEQGDSAMYLCASRLPPGQQETQYFGPGTRLLVL.